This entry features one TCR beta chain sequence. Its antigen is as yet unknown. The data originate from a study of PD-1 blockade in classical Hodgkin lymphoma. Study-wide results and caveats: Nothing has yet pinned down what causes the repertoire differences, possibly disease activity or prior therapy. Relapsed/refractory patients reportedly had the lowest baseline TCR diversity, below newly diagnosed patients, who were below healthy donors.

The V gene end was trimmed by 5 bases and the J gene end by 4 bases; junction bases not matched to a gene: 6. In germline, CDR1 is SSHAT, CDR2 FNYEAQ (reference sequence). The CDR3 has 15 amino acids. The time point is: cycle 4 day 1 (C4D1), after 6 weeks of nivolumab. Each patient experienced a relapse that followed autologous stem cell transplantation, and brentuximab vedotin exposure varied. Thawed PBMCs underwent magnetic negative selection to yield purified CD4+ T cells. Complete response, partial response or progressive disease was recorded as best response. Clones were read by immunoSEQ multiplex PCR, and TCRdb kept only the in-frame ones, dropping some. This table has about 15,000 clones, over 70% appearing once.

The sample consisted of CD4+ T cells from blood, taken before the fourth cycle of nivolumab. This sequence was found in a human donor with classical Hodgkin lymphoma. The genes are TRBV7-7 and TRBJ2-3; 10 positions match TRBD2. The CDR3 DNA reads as TGTGCCAGCAGCCAACTAGCGGGATCGCCAGATACGCAGTATTTT. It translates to CASSQLAGSPDTQYF.